This T cell receptor beta chain was documented in a study of T cells in Graves' hyperthyroidism and ophthalmopathy. General observations from the study: Through a model of 13 V-J features, ophthalmopathy was separated from stable hyperthyroidism.

A patient was excluded if there was uncontrolled infection, other autoimmune disease, pregnancy or lactation. This clonotype occurred a few times. Its antigen remains unidentified. RNA transcripts served as the template for amplifying TCR beta CDR3 regions. In the first-round RT-PCR of the TCR CDR3, the HTBI primer set was used. TCRdb itself ran the multiplex PCR reads through MiXCR, one entry per CDR3 protein. Among 500,000 or so distinct CDR3 sequences listed, roughly 15% were seen once. V dropped 1 base and J dropped 3 bases, with 10 bases sitting between them. Germline CDR1 is SGHVS and CDR2 is FNYEAQ. The CDR3 extends over 15 amino acids.

The sequenced sample consisted of blood. The genes are TRBV7-6 and TRBJ1-5; no definite D call. This receptor was identified in a woman in her late teens or twenties with Graves' ophthalmopathy. As DNA, the CDR3 is TGTGCCAGCAGCTTAGATAGAGGCCCCAATCAGCCCCAGCATTTT. Translation: CASSLDRGPNQPQHF.